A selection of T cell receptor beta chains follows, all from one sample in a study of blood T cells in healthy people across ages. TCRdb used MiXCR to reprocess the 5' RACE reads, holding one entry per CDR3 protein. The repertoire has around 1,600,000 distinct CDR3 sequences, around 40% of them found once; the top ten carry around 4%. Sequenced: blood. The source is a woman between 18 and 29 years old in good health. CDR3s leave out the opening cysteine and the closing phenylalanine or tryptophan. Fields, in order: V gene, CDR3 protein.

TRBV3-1,ASWTSGRAGGTGELF
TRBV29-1,SVRGIFTGEQY
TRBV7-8,VSSPWRGYNEQY
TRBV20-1,SARVAEYEQY
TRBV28,ASTPHTYGYT
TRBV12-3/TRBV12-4,ASSLSPFSSVSYNEQY
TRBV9,ASSVVGQGTHEQF
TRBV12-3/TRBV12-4,ASSRSNEQF
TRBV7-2,ASSLQDPDEQY
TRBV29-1,SGLRQGSTDTQY
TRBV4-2,ASTGLAGEFRTDTQY
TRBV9,ASSVVGGGMADTQY
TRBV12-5,ASVTAVNYGYT